Given below is one T cell receptor (beta chain) in context. The antigen it binds to is not known. The CDR3 holds 17 amino acids from the cysteine to the phenylalanine. No DNA sequence was recorded. CDR1 and CDR2 (SGHRS, YFSETQ) derive from the germline V gene. Library construction relied on 5' RACE. The input for every TCR library was around 3,800 ng of total RNA. For each sample, cDNA synthesis with SMARTScribe reverse transcriptase was split into eight separate reactions. During cDNA synthesis, template switching introduced unique molecular identifiers that contained a 6-nucleotide sample barcode. Amplification of TCRalpha and TCRbeta cDNA involved two nested PCRs of approximately 16 and 10 cycles, and each PCR was followed by bead purification. Before amplification, the cDNA was treated with uracil DNA-glycosylase and purified using the QIAquick PCR purification kit. The second PCR added Illumina TruSeq-compatible adapters along with sample-specific barcodes. TapeStation and Qubit were used to check library quality and concentration, and around 4.7 ng of each library was pooled. The pooled libraries were sequenced with 2 x 100 bp reads and custom sequencing primers on an Illumina HiSeq2500 single-index Rapid Run. In the original analysis: MiGEC version 1.2.6 was used for UMI-based consensus assembly, which corrected PCR and sequencing errors. V(D)J alignment, clonotype assembly and CDR3 extraction were performed with MiXCR version 2.1.1. Normalisation of gene usage, clonotype sharing and MAIT/NKT TCR abundance was achieved by analysing the top 1000, 10 000 and 20 000 clonotypes per sample. After downsampling to 27 000 UMIs, diversity was calculated as the inverse Simpson index using the vegan R package. Paired Mann-Whitney U tests were applied to discordant twin pairs, and Benjamini-Hochberg correction was used for multiple testing. TCRdb reprocessed the reads into one record per CDR3 protein sequence, lacking DNA. None of the V and J calls come from the authors' own analysis; TCRdb made them. The table kept for this sample lists roughly 160,000 distinct CDR3 sequences. The ten largest make up just under 7.5% of the sample.

The source of the sample is a study of monozygotic twins with inflammatory bowel disease (dated by TCRdb to between 2019 and 2020). Context from the whole study: In total, about 28 monozygotic twin pairs made up the full study: 19 Danish pairs, all IBD-discordant, plus nine German pairs, of which four were IBD-concordant and five were IBD-discordant. Each individual had, on average, about 151 000 unique TCRalpha sequences and 181 000 unique TCRbeta sequences available for analysis. The search for disease-associated traits relied mainly on comparing IBD patients with their genetically identical healthy co-twins within discordant pairs.

From each donor, a roughly 2.7 ml peripheral blood sample was collected into PAXgene tubes and kept at -80 degrees C. Total RNA was isolated from whole blood with the PAXgene blood miRNA kit on an automated QIAcube, without T cell sorting. Peripheral blood from monozygotic twin pairs, either concordant or discordant for inflammatory bowel disease, underwent deep TCRalpha and TCRbeta repertoire profiling that used unique molecular barcoding. Smoking habits were recorded for all twin pairs, and each individual was classified as a current, former or never smoker. General findings and caveats noted by the study authors: Because patients received different immunosuppressive treatments, the repertoires may have picked up extra background noise and variability between individuals. Repertoire similarity did not differ between concordant and discordant twins, possibly due to limited statistical power. The results gave no support for a single strong signal or clonotype linked to IBD. Fewer clonotypes were shared with other individuals by IBD patients than by healthy twins, most markedly in patients showing signs of disease activity. The analysis was unable to tell different T cell subtypes apart. A decrease in TCRbeta repertoire diversity, as measured by inverse Simpson index, was observed in IBD patients compared with their healthy co-twins.

The sequencing sample was made of blood. The receptor was derived from a human donor with ulcerative colitis or Crohn's disease, or a healthy co-twin of an affected twin (not recorded which). The sequence is built from TRBV5-1 and TRBJ2-5; the D call from TCRdb, TRBD2, cannot be confirmed without DNA. The CDR3 protein sequence reads: CASSSLSGTSRQETQYF.